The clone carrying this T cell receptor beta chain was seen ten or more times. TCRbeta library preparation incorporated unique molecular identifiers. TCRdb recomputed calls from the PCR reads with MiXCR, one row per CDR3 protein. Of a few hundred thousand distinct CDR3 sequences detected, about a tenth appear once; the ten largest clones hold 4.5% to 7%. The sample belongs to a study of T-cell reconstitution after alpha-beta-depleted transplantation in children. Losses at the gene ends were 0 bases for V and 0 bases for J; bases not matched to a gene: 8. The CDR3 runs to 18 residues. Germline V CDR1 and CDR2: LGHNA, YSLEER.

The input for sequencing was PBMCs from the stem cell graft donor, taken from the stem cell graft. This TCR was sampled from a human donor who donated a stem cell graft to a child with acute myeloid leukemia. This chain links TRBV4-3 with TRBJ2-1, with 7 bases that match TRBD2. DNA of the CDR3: TGCGCCAGCAGCCAAGATGAGGCTAGCGGAAGCTCCTACAATGAGCAGTTCTTC. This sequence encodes CASSQDEASGSSYNEQFF.